This T cell receptor beta chain was sequenced for a study of siplizumab effects on memory and regulatory T cells. Broader study findings: Sequences below about 10^-5 frequency were poorly captured, and few alloreactive clones mapped to unstimulated subsets.

Assay used: immunoSEQ multiplex PCR; TCRdb lists only in-frame clones, some missing. Of about 120,000 clones in the sample, around 94% were seen once. In regard to this clone: The antigen remains unidentified.

The origin of this receptor is a human donor in good health. Sequenced: non-Treg CD4+ T cells sorted from blood.

In DNA, the CDR3 is TGCAGCGTTGGCGGCCGACGCTGGGGCTACACCTTC. Residues: CSVGGRRWGYTF. This chain links TRBV29-1 with TRBJ1-2; no clear D. This CDR3 is 12 amino acids long. CDR1 is SQVTM and CDR2 is ANQGSEA in the germline V gene. V gave up 4 bases and J gave up 8 bases, with 14 bases separating them.